This is a list of T cell receptor beta chains from one sample in a study of cytomegalovirus exposure and HLA in healthy donors. The assay was immunoSEQ multiplex PCR, and TCRdb's table has in-frame clones only and misses some. The sample consists of around 200,000 clones, 65% to 80% of them appearing once. Sequenced material: PBMCs. These receptors were taken from a girl aged 2-10 years in good health and CMV-seronegative. Both conserved end residues are part of each CDR3. The D gene is left open where the match is weak. Part of the rows lack a size; the others show once, few, many or a class for expanded clones.

V	size	D	J	DNA	CDR3
TRBV7-6	NA	TRBD2	TRBJ2-1	TGTGCCAGCAGCCCTTCTAGTCTGGGCGGGAGGCCCTACTCCTACAATGAGCAGTTCTTC	CASSPSSLGGRPYSYNEQFF
TRBV29-1	NA	NA	TRBJ1-1	TGCAGCGGTGAGCGGGGGGCCAAAGCTTTCTTT	CSGERGAKAFF
TRBV4-1	once	NA	TRBJ2-5	TGCGCCAGCAGCCAAGTAGGGAGCGGCGGTGTCGAGACCCAGTACTTC	CASSQVGSGGVETQYF
TRBV5-6	NA	NA	TRBJ2-7	TGTGCCAGCAGCGCTTTACCACAGGGATGGTACGAGCAGTACTTC	CASSALPQGWYEQYF
TRBV2	NA	TRBD1	TRBJ2-7	TGTGCCAGCAGTGAAGGGGCAGGGGGCCTTGCCGAGCAGTACTTC	CASSEGAGGLAEQYF
TRBV19	NA	TRBD2	TRBJ2-7	TGTGCCAGTCGCCCGGAAGCGGGGGTCTCCTACGAGCAGTACTTC	CASRPEAGVSYEQYF
TRBV7-2	once	TRBD1	TRBJ1-2	TGTGCCAGCAGCCGTGACAGGGACCTTGGTGGCTACACCTTC	CASSRDRDLGGYTF
TRBV7-3	once	NA	TRBJ2-1	TGTGCCAGCAGCTTCTCCGGGGGTTATGAGCAGTTCTTC	CASSFSGGYEQFF
TRBV9	NA	TRBD2	TRBJ2-7	TGTGCCAGCAGCCTGAGTGTGGGGGGGAGCTACGAGCAGTACTTC	CASSLSVGGSYEQYF
TRBV4-1	few	TRBD1	TRBJ1-2	TGCGCCAGCAGCCAAGATACAGGGGTCAGCTATGGCTACACCTTC	CASSQDTGVSYGYTF
TRBV10-3	few	NA	TRBJ1-1	TGTGCCATCAGTGAGCAAAACCAGGCGGCTTTCTTT	CAISEQNQAAFF
TRBV14	NA	NA	TRBJ2-1	TGTGCCAGCAGCCAGGCAGGTTCCCCCTACAATGAGCAGTTCTTC	CASSQAGSPYNEQFF
TRBV10-2	NA	TRBD2	TRBJ2-3	TGCGCCAGCAGAATACTAGCGGGGGTGTCCCCGCAGTATTTT	CASRILAGVSPQYF
TRBV27	NA	TRBD2	TRBJ2-3	TGTGCCAGCAGTTTATCCGGGAGGTTGGATACGCAGTATTTT	CASSLSGRLDTQYF
TRBV27	NA	NA	TRBJ2-3	TGTGCCAGCAGTTTGAGTTGGGGCGATACGCAGTATTTT	CASSLSWGDTQYF
TRBV27	NA	NA	TRBJ1-5	TGTGCCAGCAGTTTCAGTCTCAATCAGCCCCAGCATTTT	CASSFSLNQPQHF
TRBV7-2	NA	TRBD2	TRBJ2-3	TGTGCCAGCAGGGGGGCTAGCGGGAGCAAGGATACGCAGTATTTT	CASRGASGSKDTQYF
TRBV5-4	NA	NA	TRBJ1-2	TGTGCCAGCAGCTTGATAGCCAGGGAGGGTGGCTACACCTTC	CASSLIAREGGYTF
TRBV6-5	once	TRBD1	TRBJ1-2	TGTGCCAGCAGCGAACGGACAGGGGGCAATGGCTACACCTTC	CASSERTGGNGYTF
TRBV6-1	NA	TRBD1	TRBJ1-5	TGTGCCAGCAGTGAGGAAGAAGGGGGCGGTCAGCCCCAGCATTTT	CASSEEEGGGQPQHF
TRBV19	NA	TRBD1	TRBJ1-5	TGTGCCAGTAGACGACCGGGACAGGGGCTTCAGCCCCAGCATTTT	CASRRPGQGLQPQHF
TRBV7-2	NA	TRBD2	TRBJ2-7	TGTGCCAGCAGCTTAGCTGCCCTAGCGGGGGGCCAGTACTTC	CASSLAALAGGQYF
TRBV6-5	NA	NA	TRBJ1-5	TGTGCCAGCAGTTACTCGGAGGGTAGCAATCAGCCCCAGCATTTT	CASSYSEGSNQPQHF
TRBV5-4	NA	TRBD2	TRBJ2-7	TGTGCCAGCAGCCCGTCAAGACTAGCGGACTCCTACGAGCAGTACTTC	CASSPSRLADSYEQYF
TRBV15	NA	NA	TRBJ1-4	TGTGCCACCAGCAGAGATAAGGCGAGGCCTACTAATGAAAAACTGTTTTTT	CATSRDKARPTNEKLFF
TRBV9	NA	NA	TRBJ2-6	TGTGCCAGCAGCGAGGGACACGGGAGGGCCAACGTCCTGACTTTC	CASSEGHGRANVLTF
TRBV7-2	NA	NA	TRBJ1-4	TGTGCCAGCAGCCTCCGGGGGGGTGAAGAAAAACTGTTTTTT	CASSLRGGEEKLFF
TRBV5-4	once	NA	TRBJ1-1	TGTGCCAGCAGCCTGGCCGGGGGTGGTTTGACTGAAGCTTTCTTT	CASSLAGGGLTEAFF
TRBV7-9	NA	NA	TRBJ1-2	TGTGCCAGCAGCTTAGAGGGGTATGGCTACACCTTC	CASSLEGYGYTF
TRBV5-6	NA	NA	TRBJ1-2	TGTGCCAGCAGCTTGGCCCTCCGGGATGGCTACACCTTC	CASSLALRDGYTF
TRBV19	NA	NA	TRBJ2-1	TGTGCCAGTAGTATCAACTTGGCGGCTAGACTAAACAATGAGCAGTTCTTC	CASSINLAARLNNEQFF
TRBV5-1	NA	TRBD1	TRBJ2-7	TGCGCCAGCAGCTCACAGGGGATAGTCTACGAGCAGTACTTC	CASSSQGIVYEQYF
TRBV6-5	once	NA	TRBJ1-1	TGTGCCAGCAGTTACTCGTATGTGGGGAGATACACTGAAGCTTTCTTT	CASSYSYVGRYTEAFF
TRBV11-3	few	TRBD2	TRBJ2-1	TGTGCCAGCAGCTTAAGCGGGGGGGCTGAGCAGTTCTTC	CASSLSGGAEQFF
TRBV27	once	TRBD1	TRBJ2-7	TGTGCCAGCAGCCTGACAGGGGGCTTCTACGAGCAGTACTTC	CASSLTGGFYEQYF
TRBV18	NA	NA	TRBJ2-7	TGTGCCAGCTCACCACCGTCGAGTTACGAGCAGTACTTC	CASSPPSSYEQYF
TRBV5-1	NA	NA	TRBJ1-1	TGCGCCAGCAGCACGACGGGGACTGAAGCTTTCTTT	CASSTTGTEAFF
TRBV6-5	NA	TRBD1	TRBJ1-1	TGTGCCAGCAGTTCGGGACAGGGAGGTGAAGCTTTCTTT	CASSSGQGGEAFF
TRBV5-1	NA	TRBD1	TRBJ2-7	TGCGCCAGCAGCGTTAGACAGGGAGTGTTCAACGAGCAGTACTTC	CASSVRQGVFNEQYF
TRBV6-5	NA	TRBD2	TRBJ2-1	TGTGCCAGCAAGGGCGGGGGTCCCAATGAGCAGTTCTTC	CASKGGGPNEQFF
TRBV9	NA	NA	TRBJ2-7	TGTGCCAGCAGCGAACCAGGGTCCTACGAGCAGTACTTC	CASSEPGSYEQYF
TRBV19	once	NA	TRBJ2-7	TGTGCCAGTAGTATCTCTGGTAGGGGTATCTACGAGCAGTACTTC	CASSISGRGIYEQYF